This T cell receptor (beta chain) was observed in a study of blood T cell repertoires in COVID-19. The CDR3 is made up of 14 amino acids. V was shortened by 6 bases and J by 6 bases, with 14 bases between the two germline ends. Germline-derived CDR1 and CDR2 are MDHEN and SYDVKM. As processed by the authors: Cell counts per sample came from amplifying reference gene primers. Data came from immunoSEQ multiplex PCR; TCRdb stores just in-frame clones and leaves some out. That table gives V, J and clone size, and the DNA gave D and trimming. The data contain fewer than 110,000 clones, around 92% of them singletons.

J is TRBJ2-2 and V is TRBV28, with D possibly TRBD1 on 6 matching bases. Material for sequencing was peripheral blood. This sequence originates from a man aged 45-65 years with active COVID-19. CDR3 nucleotide sequence: TGTGCCAGCAGGACAGGTAGAGTCGCCGGGGAGCTGTTTTTT. This encodes CASRTGRVAGELFF.